Listed here are 5 T cell receptor beta chains from one sample, sequenced in a study of cytomegalovirus exposure and HLA in healthy donors. The primer mix had 60 Vbeta and 13 Jbeta primers. This table comes from immunoSEQ multiplex PCR, and its TCRdb copy is limited to in-frame clones, with some not included. The repertoire consists of around 150,000 clones, with approximately 80% occurring once and the leading ten covering 9.5% to 10%. The sample consisted of PBMCs. These receptors were collected from a man in his late teens or twenties in good health and CMV-seropositive.

The chain has TRBV19 and TRBJ2-5; D perhaps matches TRBD2 (5 bases). Germline loops: CDR1 LNHDA, CDR2 SQIVND (reference sequence). The CDR3 has 13 residues. Trimming took off 2 bases at V and 3 bases at J, with 7 bases between the two ends. The CDR3 nucleotides are TGTGCCAGTAGTATACTGAGGGAAGAGACCCAGTACTTC. This gives the protein CASSILREETQYF.

This clone was detected once. The CDR3, as DNA: TGTGCCAGCAGTTACCAGGGGGCAACGAGCGAAAAACTGTTTTTT. Amino acid sequence: CASSYQGATSEKLFF. The genes are TRBV27 and TRBJ1-4, with 8 positions matching TRBD1. The CDR3 extends over 15 amino acids. CDR1 is MNHEY, CDR2 SMNVEV, per germline (reference sequence). V trimming: 4 bases; J trimming: 8 bases; junction bases outside the gene matches: 9.

The chain links TRBV19 to TRBJ2-7, with TRBD1 matching over 12 bases. V shed 6 bases, J shed 7 bases, and the junction held 10 bases outside the gene matches. Germline loops: CDR1 LNHDA, CDR2 SQIVND (reference sequence). The CDR3 runs to 15 residues. The CDR3 DNA is TGTGCCAGTAGCGGGCCGGGACAGGGGGCGAAAGAGCAGTACTTC. The encoded protein is CASSGPGQGAKEQYF.

The J gene is TRBJ1-3, the V gene TRBV6-6; D not resolved. The V end was cut by 6 bases, the J end by 10 bases, with 22 bases between. The CDR3 is 15 amino acids. Germline lookup yields CDR1 MNHNY and CDR2 SVGAGI (reference sequence). The chain's CDR3 is CASRGGSGSPSTIYF. The CDR3 region has the DNA TGTGCCAGCAGGGGTGGTTCGGGGTCCCCATCGACCATATATTTT.

This clone was recorded once. This sequence joins TRBV12-5 and TRBJ2-5; TRBD1 aligns across 7 bases. CDR3 length: 15 residues. Germline CDR1 and CDR2: LGHNT and FRNRAP. V shed 0 bases, J shed 4 bases, and the junction held 5 bases outside the gene matches. This CDR3 reads CASGLVRSGGETQYF. As DNA, the CDR3 is TGTGCTAGTGGTTTGGTAAGGTCAGGGGGAGAGACCCAGTACTTC.